A selection of T cell receptor beta chains follows, all from one sample in a study of blood T cells in healthy people across ages. From the 5' RACE reads, TCRdb called clonotypes with MiXCR, one entry per CDR3 protein. The sample gives about a million distinct CDR3 sequences, 48% of which show up once; roughly 13% is in the top ten. The specimen was blood. All receptors derive from a man in his thirties or forties in good health. CDR3s include the opening cysteine and the closing phenylalanine or tryptophan. D genes are given only for firm matches. Clone size, where shown, is once, few, many, or a class for clones that have expanded.

>TRBV27|TRBJ1-2|NA|NA
CASSLTRHQGVYGYTF
TGTGCCAGCAGTTTAACTCGGCACCAAGGGGTCTATGGCTACACCTTC
>TRBV15|TRBJ1-5|NA|NA
CATSTDDPSKQPRHF
TGTGCCACCAGCACAGATGACCCAAGCAAGCAGCCCCGGCATTTT
>TRBV7-2|TRBJ1-5|NA|NA
CASTQGNQPQHF
TGTGCCAGCACCCAGGGCAATCAGCCCCAGCATTTT
>TRBV6-2/TRBV6-3|TRBJ2-5|few|NA
CASSYATMRRETQYF
TGTGCCAGCAGTTACGCGACTATGCGCCGAGAGACCCAGTACTTC
>TRBV7-8|TRBJ1-5|NA|NA
CASSLDGGVGNQPQHF
TGTGCCAGCAGCTTAGATGGGGGGGTTGGCAATCAGCCCCAGCATTTT
>TRBV4-1|TRBJ2-7|NA|NA
CASSQTHRTYEQYF
TGCGCCAGCAGCCAAACTCACAGGACCTACGAGCAGTACTTC
>TRBV21-1|TRBJ1-4|NA|NA
CASSMGDRGLTNEKLFF
TGTGCCAGCAGCATGGGGGACAGGGGGCTTACTAATGAAAAACTGTTTTTT
>TRBV20-1|TRBJ2-1|few|TRBD2
CSARDRLASGYNEQFF
TGCAGTGCTAGAGATCGGCTGGCTAGCGGTTACAATGAGCAGTTCTTC
>TRBV4-1|TRBJ2-7|NA|NA
CASSQEARQSYEQYF
TGCGCCAGCAGCCAAGAGGCGCGACAGTCCTACGAGCAGTACTTC
>TRBV6-1|TRBJ2-7|once|TRBD2
CASNRAGGGNYEQYF
TGTGCCAGCAATAGGGCTGGCGGGGGGAATTACGAGCAGTACTTC
>TRBV6-2/TRBV6-3|TRBJ2-3|NA|NA
CASTQSTDTQYF
TGTGCCAGCACCCAGAGCACAGATACGCAGTATTTT
>TRBV7-9|TRBJ1-6|NA|NA
CASSPTDSPLHF
TGTGCCAGCAGCCCCACCGACAGTCCCCTCCACTTT
>TRBV2|TRBJ2-3|NA|TRBD1
CASEGTGDTQYF
TGTGCCAGTGAGGGGACAGGAGATACGCAGTATTTT
>TRBV29-1|TRBJ2-3|NA|TRBD2
CSVVAGGRTDTQYF
TGCAGCGTTGTAGCGGGGGGCCGCACAGATACGCAGTATTTT
>TRBV4-3|TRBJ1-2|few|NA
CASSQEVRGSNYGYTF
TGCGCCAGCAGCCAAGAGGTCAGGGGCAGCAACTATGGCTACACCTTC
>TRBV18|TRBJ1-1|many|TRBD1
CASSPSGQGGTEAFF
TGTGCCAGCTCACCATCGGGACAGGGGGGGACTGAAGCTTTCTTT
>TRBV5-1|TRBJ2-3|NA|NA
CASSTGAAVHYDTQYF
TGCGCCAGCAGCACCGGGGCCGCAGTGCACTACGATACGCAGTATTTT
>TRBV10-3|TRBJ1-1|NA|NA
CAISGSDSPSYDTEAFF
TGTGCCATCAGCGGTTCGGACAGCCCCTCCTACGACACTGAAGCTTTCTTT
>TRBV27|TRBJ2-5|many|TRBD1
CASSRQGEETQYF
TGTGCCAGCAGTCGACAGGGGGAGGAGACCCAGTACTTC
>TRBV7-3|TRBJ2-7|NA|TRBD2
CASNPTSGYEQYF
TGTGCCAGCAACCCGACTAGCGGATACGAGCAGTACTTC
>TRBV7-9|TRBJ2-1|NA|TRBD2
CASSLGAGGQVEQFF
TGTGCCAGCAGCTTAGGAGCGGGGGGGCAAGTTGAGCAGTTCTTC
>TRBV24-1|TRBJ2-3|NA|NA
CATGPRRADTQYF
TGTGCCACCGGGCCCCGTCGGGCAGATACGCAGTATTTT
>TRBV7-9|TRBJ1-1|NA|NA
CASSLDPQYTEAFF
TGTGCCAGCAGCTTAGACCCCCAGTACACTGAAGCTTTCTTT
>TRBV21-1|TRBJ2-7|few|NA
CAQKQGDYEQYF
TGTGCCCAGAAGCAGGGGGACTACGAGCAGTACTTC
>TRBV6-2/TRBV6-3|TRBJ2-2|NA|TRBD1
CASSQGTGDTGELFF
TGTGCCAGCAGCCAGGGGACAGGCGACACCGGGGAGCTGTTTTTT
>TRBV6-1|TRBJ2-7|NA|TRBD1
CASSESAGTAGFYEQYF
TGTGCCAGCAGTGAATCAGCAGGGACAGCAGGTTTCTACGAGCAGTACTTC
>TRBV6-1|TRBJ2-3|NA|NA
CASSESSTDTQYF
TGTGCCAGCAGTGAATCGAGCACAGATACGCAGTATTTT
>TRBV27|TRBJ2-1|once|NA
CASTGGFPYEQFF
TGTGCCAGCACCGGAGGTTTTCCCTACGAGCAGTTCTTC
>TRBV6-1|TRBJ2-5|few|TRBD1
CASSGGQGIVETQYF
TGTGCCAGCAGTGGGGGACAGGGGATCGTGGAGACCCAGTACTTC
>TRBV4-1|TRBJ2-3|NA|NA
CASSQETQADTQYF
TGCGCCAGCAGCCAAGAGACTCAAGCAGATACGCAGTATTTT
>TRBV4-3|TRBJ1-4|NA|NA
CASSPGPGRNEKLFF
TGCGCCAGCAGCCCCGGGCCAGGGAGGAATGAAAAACTGTTTTTT